The present entry profiles one T cell receptor beta chain with its context. What it recognizes is unknown. Expressed TCRB transcripts were sequenced, since all the RNA that had been isolated was reverse transcribed. TCRdb keeps only in-frame clones here, not all; method: immunoSEQ multiplex PCR. The sample includes about 270,000 clones, 13% to 15% of them seen just once. Researchers reported sorting CD4+ naive, central memory, regulatory and stem cell-like memory cells via CD45RO/CCR7/CD25/CD127/CD95/CD27. This sample was taken from a study of beta chain features in type 1 diabetes. Study conclusions and caveats: For Type 1 diabetes patients, all four CD4+ subsets carried TCRB CDR3s that were moderately but significantly shorter.

Germline V CDR1 and CDR2: LNHDA, SQIVND (reference sequence). The CDR3 has 16 amino acids. V shed 5 bases, J shed 4 bases, and the junction held 9 bases outside the gene matches. The chain recombines TRBV19 with TRBJ1-5; 9 bases are shared with TRBD1. Sequencing was performed on naive CD4+ T cells from blood. This clonotype originated in a man aged 30-40 years with type 1 diabetes. The DNA for the CDR3 is TGTGCCAGTAGTCCATTGGGACAGGGTGAAAATCAGCCCCAGCATTTT. The encoded protein is CASSPLGQGENQPQHF.